The TCR beta chain under discussion was sequenced for a study of shared clonotypes between healthy human individuals. Trimming removed 7 bases from V and 9 bases from J, with 21 bases in between. The CDR3 has 14 residues. Germline V gene sequence: CDR1 SGHRS, CDR2 YFSETQ. This clone was found a few times. TCRdb's copy holds only in-frame clones and misses some; the assay was immunoSEQ multiplex PCR. The sample consists of roughly 700,000 clones, roughly 70% of them appearing once. The chain recombines TRBV5-1 with TRBJ2-3, with D perhaps TRBD2 (6 bases). The clonotype comes from a woman aged 25-40 years in good health. Material for sequencing was memory CD4+ T cells sorted from blood. Subset of the sample: CD45RA-negative fraction. CDR3 loop: CASARSSGDGTQYF. In DNA form, the CDR3 reads TGCGCCAGCGCTAGGAGTAGCGGAGACGGCACGCAGTATTTT.